This is a list of T cell receptor beta chains from one sample in a study of Graves' ophthalmopathy and Graves' hyperthyroidism. One entry per CDR3 protein results from TCRdb running MiXCR on the multiplex PCR reads. This sample carries roughly 480,000 distinct CDR3 sequences, approximately 15% of them seen once, and the ten largest clones take 8% to 10%. The sample consisted of blood. All receptors come from a woman under 40 with Graves' ophthalmopathy. CDR3s include the opening cysteine and the closing phenylalanine or tryptophan. A D gene is named only where the DNA matches it firmly. Size is stated for part of the rows, as once, few or many counts, or as a class when the clone is expanded.

>15|TRBV6-1|TRBJ2-7|many|-
TGTGCCAGCAGTCCCCTCCCTAGAGCTTTATACGAGCAGTACTTC
CASSPLPRALYEQYF
>16|TRBV11-3|TRBJ1-2|many|-
TGTGCCAGCAGCCGCCCTTGGGACCGACGAAACTATGGCTACACCTTC
CASSRPWDRRNYGYTF
>14|TRBV7-3|TRBJ1-2|many|TRBD1
TGTGCCAGCAGCCGGACAGGTGGGAGCGGTGGCTACACCTTC
CASSRTGGSGGYTF
>13|TRBV10-3|TRBJ1-1|many|-
TGTGCCATCAGGGAGGTAGGGGGCACTGAAGCTTTCTTT
CAIREVGGTEAFF
>13|TRBV6-1|TRBJ1-5|many|-
TGTGCCAGCACGGGGGAAGATTATCAGCCCCAGCATTTT
CASTGEDYQPQHF
>15|TRBV5-4|TRBJ1-2|few|-
TGTGCCAGCAGCTTACAGGGAAGAGCCAACTATGGCTACACCTTC
CASSLQGRANYGYTF
>11|TRBV12-3/TRBV12-4|TRBJ2-2|many|-
TGTGCCACCTCCGGGATCGGGGAGCTGTTTTTT
CATSGIGELFF
>14|TRBV5-1|TRBJ1-2|many|-
TGCGCCAGCAGCTTGCAACCTACTAACTATGGCTACACCTTC
CASSLQPTNYGYTF
>14|TRBV12-3/TRBV12-4|TRBJ2-6|many|-
TGTGCCAGCAGCTACAGGGCTGGGGCCAACGTCCTGACTTTC
CASSYRAGANVLTF
>13|TRBV30|TRBJ1-2|-|-
TGTGCCTGGAGTGTACAGATTCTCTATGGCTACACCTTC
CAWSVQILYGYTF
>16|TRBV6-1|TRBJ2-2|many|TRBD1
TGTGCCAGCAGTCCATACGGGACAGGGAGTACCGGGGAGCTGTTTTTT
CASSPYGTGSTGELFF
>15|TRBV11-2|TRBJ2-7|many|-
TGTGCCAGCAGCCAACTCCGGGGACCCTCCTACGAGCAGTACTTC
CASSQLRGPSYEQYF
>15|TRBV6-5|TRBJ2-7|many|TRBD1
TGTGCCAGCAGTTACTTCAGGGGGTCCTCCTACGAGCAGTACTTC
CASSYFRGSSYEQYF
>15|TRBV12-3/TRBV12-4|TRBJ2-7|many|TRBD2
TGTGCCAGCAGTTTAATAGCGGGGGTGTGGGACGAGCAGTACTTC
CASSLIAGVWDEQYF
>13|TRBV12-3/TRBV12-4|TRBJ1-5|many|-
TGTGCCAGCAGTTTAGACGGAGAACAGCCCCAGCATTTT
CASSLDGEQPQHF
>16|TRBV5-1|TRBJ2-4|-|TRBD1
TGCGCCAGCAGCTCGGGACAGGAACTAGCCAAAAACATTAAGTACTTC
CASSSGQELAKNIKYF